This T cell receptor (beta chain) is from a study of blood T cell repertoires in COVID-19. Across the whole study: Sample material is recorded as cDNA or gDNA derived from T cells, B-cell-depleted T cells, or PBMCs.

Germline CDR1 is SGHTA and CDR2 is FQGNSA. The CDR3 has 14 amino acids. The V end lost 6 bases, the J end lost 4 bases, and 15 bases lay between the germline ends. A few counts support this clone. Original data processing: By means of reference gene primer amplification, nucleated cell counts were estimated. Here immunoSEQ multiplex PCR was the method, and the copy in TCRdb shows in-frame clones only, minus some. That table supplies the V and J calls and clone size; D and trimming were determined from the DNA. The sample consists of about 120,000 clones, 78% of them appearing once. The material sequenced was peripheral blood. The chain combines TRBV7-2 with TRBJ1-1, with D perhaps matching TRBD1 (6 bases). This sequence originates from a man between 65 and 85 years old with acute or convalescent COVID-19. The CDR3 protein is CASSRTDVITEAFF. The CDR3 DNA sequence: TGTGCCAGCAGTCGGACAGACGTTATCACTGAAGCTTTCTTT.